What follows are 7 T cell receptor beta chains derived from one specimen sequenced in a study of molecular identifiers for immune sequencing clone quantification (dated by TCRdb to the late 2010s). Library preparation was by PCR. Sequencing was carried out with an Illumina HiSeq 4000. The raw public data were reprocessed by TCRdb itself: fastp quality trimming at Q25, MiXCR clonotype calling, in-frame beta chains only. Identical CDR3 proteins give one entry, which carries the most common genes and DNA. This sample comprises 550,000 to 750,000 distinct CDR3 sequences, about 20% of them detected only once. Clones ranked in the top ten supply 0.7% to 1% of the sample. What was sequenced was naive CD8+ T cells from blood, with Jurkat cell RNA spiked in. Read against the paper, the sample's cell subset or site label means: FACS-sorted CD8+CD4-CCR7+CD45RA+ naive T cells. The receptors were sampled from a human donor in good health. Some libraries in this study had Jurkat cell RNA spiked in.

This clonotype has a count of ten or more. The J gene is TRBJ2-1, the V gene TRBV19; D is unresolved. Per germline, CDR1 LNHDA and CDR2 SQIVND (reference sequence). Trimming left V 4 bases short and J 8 bases short, with 6 bases between. The CDR3 is 11 amino acids. This CDR3 reads CASSKEDEQFF. DNA for the CDR3: TGTGCCAGTAGTAAAGAGGATGAGCAGTTCTTC.

In this sample, this clonotype turned up many times. This chain connects TRBV4-3 to TRBJ2-7; D not resolved. Germline loops: CDR1 LGHNA, CDR2 YSLEER. Trimming took 5 bases from V and 5 from J, leaving 19 bases between them. The length of the CDR3 is 15 residues. In DNA, the CDR3 is TGCGCCAGCAGCACCGGCCTCGCCGGCGGAAACGAGCAGTACTTC. It yields the protein CASSTGLAGGNEQYF.

A few counts support this clonotype. This chain connects TRBV4-1 to TRBJ1-2; the D gene is possibly TRBD1 (5 bases). Looked up from germline, CDR1 is MGHRA and CDR2 is YSYEKL. The CDR3 contains 16 residues. The V end lost 1 base, the J end lost 4 bases, and 16 bases lay between the germline ends. The CDR3 nucleotides are TGCGCCAGCAGCCAAGTAAAAACAGGCCCGGCCTATGGCTACACCTTC. This translates into CASSQVKTGPAYGYTF.

At least ten counts were recorded for this clonotype. V is TRBV30 and J is TRBJ2-6; weak D call: TRBD2 (6 bases). The CDR3 covers 11 residues. V lost 8 bases and J lost 6, with 8 bases in between. The germline V gene has CDR1 GTSNPN and CDR2 SVGIG (reference sequence). Written as DNA, the CDR3 is TGTGCCGGGGACTTGGCCAACGTCCTGACTTTC. Its translation is CAGDLANVLTF.

This clonotype has a count of ten or more. The chain employs TRBV7-2 and TRBJ2-1; D not resolved. The CDR3 totals 12 residues. V dropped 3 bases and J dropped 7 bases, with 7 bases sitting between them. Germline lookup yields CDR1 SGHTA and CDR2 FQGNSA. CDR3 amino acids: CASSLLWNEQFF. The CDR3 DNA follows: TGTGCCAGCAGCTTGTTGTGGAATGAGCAGTTCTTC.

This clonotype was detected ten times or more. Germline and junction disagree at one end, which may indicate a read error. The chain has TRBV4-3 and TRBJ2-3; D unclear. The length of the CDR3 is 13 residues. The V gene's germline CDR1 is LGHNA and CDR2 YSLEER. Written as DNA, the CDR3 is TGTGCCAGCAGCCAAGGTGTCACAGATACGCAGTATTTT. It yields the protein CASSQGVTDTQYF.

This chain uses TRBV20-1 with TRBJ1-6; 8 nucleotides align to TRBD1. Germline CDR1 DFQATT, CDR2 SNEGSKA (reference sequence). This CDR3 contains 17 residues. V shed 0 bases and J 0 bases; nucleotides not matched to a gene: 4. The CDR3 DNA is TGCAGTGCTAGAGATCAAGACAGGGGCTCCTATAATTCACCCCTCCACTTT. Its protein product is CSARDQDRGSYNSPLHF.